This T cell receptor (beta chain) was recorded in a study of technical replicates of blood from several donors (TCRdb year 2017). Turning to this clone: The antigen it recognizes is unknown. The sample holds no much larger clone one base away, and base qualities are not on file.

The germline V gene specifies SQVTM as CDR1 and ANQGSEA as CDR2. The CDR3 starts with the cysteine, ends with the phenylalanine, and has 14 residues. The only DNA kept is the CDR3, 42 bases in frame from the first base. Trimming accounts for 0 bases at V and 7 bases at J, while the number of junction bases matched to no gene is 7. Libraries were built with the immunoSEQ multiplex PCR assay. TCRdb obtained this table from immuneACCESS and retained in-frame rearrangements with V and J assigned. These tables miss some clones; where compared with another copy, unresolved V genes account for less than half of the shortfall, and the remainder is unexplained. The sample table shows 98,000 or so clones, and roughly 96% are seen once. Roughly 0.21% of the sample goes to the ten largest clones.

This clonotype was sampled from a human donor in good health. The specimen sequenced was T cells isolated from PBMCs. The sequence joins TRBV29-1 to TRBJ1-1, with 8 central nucleotides matching TRBD1. The sequence in DNA is TGCAGCGTTGAAGAATCTGCAGGGGGCTATGAAGCTTTCTTT. Translated, it gives CSVEESAGGYEAFF.